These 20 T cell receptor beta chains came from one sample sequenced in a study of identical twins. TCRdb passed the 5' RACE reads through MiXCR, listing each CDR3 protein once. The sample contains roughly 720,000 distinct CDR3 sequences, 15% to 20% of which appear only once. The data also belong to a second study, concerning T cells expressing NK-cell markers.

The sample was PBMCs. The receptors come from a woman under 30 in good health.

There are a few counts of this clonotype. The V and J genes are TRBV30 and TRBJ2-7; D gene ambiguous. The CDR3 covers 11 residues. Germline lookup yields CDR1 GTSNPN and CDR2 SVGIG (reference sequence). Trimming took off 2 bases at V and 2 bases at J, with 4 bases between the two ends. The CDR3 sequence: CAWSMAYEQYF. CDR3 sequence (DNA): TGTGCCTGGAGTATGGCCTACGAGCAGTACTTC.

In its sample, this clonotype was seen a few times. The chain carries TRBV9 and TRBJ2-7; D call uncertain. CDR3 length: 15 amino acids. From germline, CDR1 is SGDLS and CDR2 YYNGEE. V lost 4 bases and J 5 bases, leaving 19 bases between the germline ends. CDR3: CASSPQPRPANEQYF. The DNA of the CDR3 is TGTGCCAGCAGCCCTCAGCCAAGGCCTGCTAACGAGCAGTACTTC.

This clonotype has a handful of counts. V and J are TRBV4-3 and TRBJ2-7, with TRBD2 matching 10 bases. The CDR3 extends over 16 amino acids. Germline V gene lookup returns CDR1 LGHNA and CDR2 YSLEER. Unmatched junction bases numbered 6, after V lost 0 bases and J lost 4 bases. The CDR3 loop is CASSQDFASGGYEQYF. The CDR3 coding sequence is TGCGCCAGCAGCCAAGATTTTGCTAGCGGGGGTTACGAGCAGTACTTC.

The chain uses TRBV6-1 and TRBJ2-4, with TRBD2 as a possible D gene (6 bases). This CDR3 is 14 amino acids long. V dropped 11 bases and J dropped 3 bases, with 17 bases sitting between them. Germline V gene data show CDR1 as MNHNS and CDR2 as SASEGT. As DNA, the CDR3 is TGTGCCGGCGCGGAGGGGATGGACAAAAACATTCAGTACTTC. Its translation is CAGAEGMDKNIQYF.

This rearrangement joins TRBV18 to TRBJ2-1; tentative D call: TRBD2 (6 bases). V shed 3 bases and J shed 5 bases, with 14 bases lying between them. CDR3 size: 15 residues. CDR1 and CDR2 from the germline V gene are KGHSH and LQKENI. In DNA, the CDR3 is TGTGCCAGCTCACCGATGGGGGGACCAAACAATGAGCAGTTCTTC. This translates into CASSPMGGPNNEQFF.

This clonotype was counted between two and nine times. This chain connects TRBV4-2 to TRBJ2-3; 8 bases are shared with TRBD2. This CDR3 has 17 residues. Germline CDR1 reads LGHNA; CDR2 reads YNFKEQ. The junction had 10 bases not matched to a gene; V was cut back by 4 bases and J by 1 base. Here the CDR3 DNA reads TGTGCCAGCAGCCCCTCTGTTGGCGGGGGGCGCACAGATACGCAGTATTTT. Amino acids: CASSPSVGGGRTDTQYF.

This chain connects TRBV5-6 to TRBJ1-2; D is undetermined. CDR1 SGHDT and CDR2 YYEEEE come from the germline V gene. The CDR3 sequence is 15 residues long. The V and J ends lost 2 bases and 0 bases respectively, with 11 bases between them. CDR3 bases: TGTGCCAGCAGCTTAGTCAGAAAAGCTAACTATGGCTACACCTTC. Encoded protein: CASSLVRKANYGYTF. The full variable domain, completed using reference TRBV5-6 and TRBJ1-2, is DAGVTQSPTHLIKTRGQQVTLRCSPKSGHDTVSWYQQALGQGPQFIFQYYEEEERQRGNFPDRFSGHQFPNYSSELNVNALLLGDSALYLCASSLVRKANYGYTFGSGTRLTVV.

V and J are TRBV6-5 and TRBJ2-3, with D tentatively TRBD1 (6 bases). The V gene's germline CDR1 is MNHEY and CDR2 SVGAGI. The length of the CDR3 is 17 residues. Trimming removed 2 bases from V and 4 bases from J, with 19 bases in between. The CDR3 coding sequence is TGTGCCAGCAGTTACGGCAAGCTACAGGGTTTCGCAGATACGCAGTATTTT. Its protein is CASSYGKLQGFADTQYF.

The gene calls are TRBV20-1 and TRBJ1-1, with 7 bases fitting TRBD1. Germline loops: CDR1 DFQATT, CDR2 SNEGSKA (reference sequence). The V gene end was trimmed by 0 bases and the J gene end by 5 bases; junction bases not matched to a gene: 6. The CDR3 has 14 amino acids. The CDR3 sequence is CSARDGQGVTEAFF. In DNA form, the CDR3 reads TGCAGTGCTAGAGATGGCCAGGGGGTTACTGAAGCTTTCTTT.

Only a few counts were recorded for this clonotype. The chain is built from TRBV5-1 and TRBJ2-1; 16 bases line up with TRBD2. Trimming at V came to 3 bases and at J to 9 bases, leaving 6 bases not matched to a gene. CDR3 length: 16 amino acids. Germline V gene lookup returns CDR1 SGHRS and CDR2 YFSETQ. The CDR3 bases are TGCGCCAGCAGCTCGGGACTAGCGGGGGGGCCCGGTGAGCAGTTCTTC. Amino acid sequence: CASSSGLAGGPGEQFF.

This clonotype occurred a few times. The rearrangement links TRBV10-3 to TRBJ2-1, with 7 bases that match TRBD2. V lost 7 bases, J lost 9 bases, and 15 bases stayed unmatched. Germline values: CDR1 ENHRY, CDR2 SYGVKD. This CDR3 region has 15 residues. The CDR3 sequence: CAINPGGGRLSEQFF. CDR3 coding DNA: TGTGCCATCAATCCGGGTGGCGGGAGACTCAGTGAGCAGTTCTTC.

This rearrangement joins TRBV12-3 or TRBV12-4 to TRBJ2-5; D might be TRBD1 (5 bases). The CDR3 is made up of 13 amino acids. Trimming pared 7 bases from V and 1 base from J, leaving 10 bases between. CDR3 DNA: TGTGCCAGCACCGCGACAGTCCAAGAGACCCAGTACTTC. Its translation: CASTATVQETQYF.

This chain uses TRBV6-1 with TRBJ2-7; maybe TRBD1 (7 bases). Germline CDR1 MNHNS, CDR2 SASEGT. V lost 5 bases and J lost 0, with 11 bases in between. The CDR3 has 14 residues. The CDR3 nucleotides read TGTGCCAGCAGTCGCGGGACAGTCTCCTACGAGCAGTACTTC. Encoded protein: CASSRGTVSYEQYF.

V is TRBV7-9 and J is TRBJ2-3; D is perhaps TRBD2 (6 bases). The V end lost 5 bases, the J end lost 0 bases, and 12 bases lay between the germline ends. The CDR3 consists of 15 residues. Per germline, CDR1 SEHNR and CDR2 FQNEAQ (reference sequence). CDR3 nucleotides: TGTGCCAGCAGCCCCAGGGAGGTCAGCACAGATACGCAGTATTTT. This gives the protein CASSPREVSTDTQYF.

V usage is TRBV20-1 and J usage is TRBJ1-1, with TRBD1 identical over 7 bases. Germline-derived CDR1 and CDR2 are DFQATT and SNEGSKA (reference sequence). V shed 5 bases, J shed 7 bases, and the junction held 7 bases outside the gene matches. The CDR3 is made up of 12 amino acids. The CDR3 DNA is TGCAGTGCTCATACAGGGGATGGTGAAGCTTTCTTT. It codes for CSAHTGDGEAFF.

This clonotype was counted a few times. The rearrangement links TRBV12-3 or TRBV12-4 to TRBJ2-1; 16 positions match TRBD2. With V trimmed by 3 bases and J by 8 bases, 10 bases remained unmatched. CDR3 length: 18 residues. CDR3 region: CASSLGLAGGRYTDEQFF. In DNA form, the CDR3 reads TGTGCCAGCAGTTTGGGACTAGCGGGAGGGCGGTATACGGATGAGCAGTTCTTC.

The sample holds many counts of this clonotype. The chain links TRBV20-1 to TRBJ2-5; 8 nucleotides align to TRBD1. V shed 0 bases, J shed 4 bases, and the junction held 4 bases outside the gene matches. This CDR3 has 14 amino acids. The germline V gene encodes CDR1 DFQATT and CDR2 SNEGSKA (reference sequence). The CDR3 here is CSAREGQGAETQYF. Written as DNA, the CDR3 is TGCAGTGCTAGAGAGGGGCAGGGGGCAGAGACCCAGTACTTC.

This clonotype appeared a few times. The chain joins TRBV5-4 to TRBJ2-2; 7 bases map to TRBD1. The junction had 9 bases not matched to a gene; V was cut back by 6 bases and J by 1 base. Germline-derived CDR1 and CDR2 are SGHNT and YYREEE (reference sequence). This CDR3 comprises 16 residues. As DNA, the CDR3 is TGTGCCAGCAAGTTCGCCGGGACAGTGAACACCGGGGAGCTGTTTTTT. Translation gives CASKFAGTVNTGELFF.

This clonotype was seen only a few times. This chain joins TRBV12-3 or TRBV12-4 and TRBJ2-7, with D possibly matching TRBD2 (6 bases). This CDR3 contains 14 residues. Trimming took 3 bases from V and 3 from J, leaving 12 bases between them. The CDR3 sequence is CASSFRAGSYEQYF. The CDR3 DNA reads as TGTGCCAGCAGTTTTAGGGCGGGGAGCTACGAGCAGTACTTC.

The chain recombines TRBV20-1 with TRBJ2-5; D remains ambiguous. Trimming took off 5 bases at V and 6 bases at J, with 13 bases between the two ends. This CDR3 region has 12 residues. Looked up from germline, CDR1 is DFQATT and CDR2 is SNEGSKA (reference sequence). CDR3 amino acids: CSAAVALKTQYF. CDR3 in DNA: TGCAGTGCTGCCGTCGCTTTGAAGACCCAGTACTTC.